This TCR beta chain originates from a study of T cell responses to AZD1222 COVID-19 vaccine. Looking at the study overall: Second-dose recipients at about 4 or about 12 weeks were treated as one pooled group. Points from the study as a whole: White British ancestry dominated among donors, who included more females, and clonal diversity was possibly underestimated. Researchers took repertoire samples only after the peak T cell response had come. After two AZD1222 doses, spike-specific TCR breadth and depth rose versus day 0.

The method was immunoSEQ multiplex PCR; TCRdb's version includes in-frame clones alone and lacks a portion of them. The sample has 100,000 to 150,000 clones, roughly 87% seen once. Note on this clone: Its antigen is undetermined.

V lost 11 bases, J lost 3 bases, and 8 bases stayed unmatched. CDR1 and CDR2 (germline): MNHEY, SVGAGI. This CDR3 is 14 amino acids long. The origin of this receptor is an adult in good health. This sample comprised peripheral blood, obtained on day 0 of AZD1222 vaccination. The rearrangement joins TRBV6-5 to TRBJ2-2; 8 nucleotides line up with TRBD1. The CDR3 reads CASQGAVHTGELFF. The CDR3 DNA sequence: TGTGCCTCCCAGGGGGCGGTGCACACCGGGGAGCTGTTTTTT.